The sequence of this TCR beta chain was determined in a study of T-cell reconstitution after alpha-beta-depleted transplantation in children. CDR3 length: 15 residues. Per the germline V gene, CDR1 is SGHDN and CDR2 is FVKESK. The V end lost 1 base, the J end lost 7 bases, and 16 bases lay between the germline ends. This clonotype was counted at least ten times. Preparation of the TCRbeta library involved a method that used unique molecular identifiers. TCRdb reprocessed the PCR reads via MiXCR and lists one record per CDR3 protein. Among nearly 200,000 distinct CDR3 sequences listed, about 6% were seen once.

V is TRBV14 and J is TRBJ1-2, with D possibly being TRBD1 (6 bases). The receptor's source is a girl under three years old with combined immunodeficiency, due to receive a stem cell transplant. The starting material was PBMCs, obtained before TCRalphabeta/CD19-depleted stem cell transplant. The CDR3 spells CASSQGPYRDSGYTF. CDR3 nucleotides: TGTGCCAGCAGCCAAGGTCCTTACAGGGATTCTGGCTACACCTTC. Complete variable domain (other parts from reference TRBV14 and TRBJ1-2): EAGVTQFPSHSVIEKGQTVTLRCDPISGHDNLYWYRRVMGKEIKFLLHFVKESKQDESGMPNNRFLAERTGGTYSTLKVQPAELEDSGVYFCASSQGPYRDSGYTFGSGTRLTVV.